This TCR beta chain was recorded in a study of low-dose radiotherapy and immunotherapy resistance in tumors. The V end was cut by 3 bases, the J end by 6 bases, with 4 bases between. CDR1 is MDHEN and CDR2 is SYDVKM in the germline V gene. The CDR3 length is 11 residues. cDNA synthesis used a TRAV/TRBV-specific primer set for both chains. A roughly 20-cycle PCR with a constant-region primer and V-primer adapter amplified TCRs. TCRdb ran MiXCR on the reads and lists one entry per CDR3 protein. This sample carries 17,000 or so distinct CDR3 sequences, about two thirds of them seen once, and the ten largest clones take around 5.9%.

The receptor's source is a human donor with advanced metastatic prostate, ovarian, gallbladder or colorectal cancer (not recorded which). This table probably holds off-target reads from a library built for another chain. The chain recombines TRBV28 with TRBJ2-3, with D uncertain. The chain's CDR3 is CASSLGDTQYF. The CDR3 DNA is TGTGCCAGCAGTTTGGGGGATACGCAGTATTTT.